These T cell receptor beta chains were read from a single sample in a study of radiotherapy plus CTLA-4 blockade in lung cancer. Sequencing was performed with immunoSEQ multiplex PCR; in TCRdb, only in-frame clones are kept and a portion is missing. Here the sample spans 75,000 to 100,000 clones, 65% to 75% being singletons. The material sequenced was peripheral blood, taken from a patient treated with radiotherapy plus ipilimumab. Receptor source: a human donor with non-small cell lung cancer who had a partial response to radiotherapy plus ipilimumab. Some clones in this sample may be carry-over from other donors' samples. Both conserved end residues are part of each CDR3. Each record gives: V gene, J gene, CDR3 protein.

TRBV6-1	TRBJ2-1	CASSEFPGREQFF
TRBV5-4	TRBJ1-2	CASSLGRQGAYGYTF
TRBV2	-	CASRFMTSGSYEQYF
TRBV5-1	-	CASSLHTAASYEQYF
TRBV19	TRBJ1-5	CASKEGQENQPQHF
TRBV28	TRBJ2-3	CASSSGLAGGLDTQYF
TRBV4-3	TRBJ2-1	CASSARGLNEQFF
TRBV14	TRBJ2-1	CASSRGGPGEQFF
TRBV25-1	TRBJ1-4	CASSKQGRNEKLFF
TRBV7-9	TRBJ1-4	CASSRQASNEKLFF
TRBV19	TRBJ2-3	CASTRTGGDTQYF
TRBV30	TRBJ2-3	CAWKPPLATDTQYF
TRBV9	TRBJ2-2	CASSALSGTGGTGELFF
TRBV7-9	TRBJ2-5	CASSWGTGAYQETQYF
TRBV5-4	TRBJ2-3	CASSLALAGGLRADTQYF
TRBV7-8	TRBJ2-7	CASNLAEPLYEQYF
TRBV6-1	TRBJ1-5	CASSRGDQPQHF
TRBV13	TRBJ2-7	CASSPKTGVNEQYF
TRBV19	TRBJ2-1	CASSNTPSSYNEQFF
TRBV19	TRBJ2-1	CASTPRPSVYNEQFF
TRBV11-2	TRBJ2-5	CASSLNRGQQETQYF
TRBV5-1	TRBJ1-2	CASSFNTGGRGGYTF
TRBV7-6	TRBJ2-2	CASSFRRGQGELFF
TRBV7-3	TRBJ2-3	CASSLSRVSTDTQYF
TRBV6-1	TRBJ1-1	CATPMGRGMNTEAFF
TRBV20-1	TRBJ2-3	CSARDLDTQYF
TRBV5-4	-	CASSVDSRLYEQYF
TRBV9	TRBJ2-1	CASSVRPDTSSYNEQFF
TRBV7-8	TRBJ2-7	CASSSSSREGSEQYF
TRBV19	TRBJ2-7	CASSRLAGSSYEQYF
TRBV5-4	TRBJ2-3	CASSLVGSMYTDTQYF
TRBV11-2	TRBJ2-1	CASSLEASGEQFF
TRBV28	TRBJ1-1	CASSLPGTSAFF
TRBV29-1	TRBJ2-7	CSALRGTPREQYF
TRBV7-3	TRBJ2-7	CASSPPVAYEQYF
TRBV5-8	TRBJ1-3	CASSGTGGPGNTIYF
TRBV29-1	TRBJ1-3	CSAKNPQGVTGNTIYF
TRBV5-1	TRBJ2-6	CASSYPGTLSSGANVLTF
TRBV5-1	TRBJ2-3	CASSSTSGGADTQYF
TRBV28	TRBJ2-3	CASNRRLTGDTQYF
TRBV7-9	TRBJ2-3	CASSNAGTSFGTDTQYF
TRBV28	TRBJ1-2	CASTPPQGQGFYTF
TRBV6-1	TRBJ1-1	CASSRDSTNTEAFF
TRBV5-1	TRBJ2-1	CASSLAGTSGRAYNEQFF
TRBV11-3	TRBJ2-7	CASSLLASSYEQYF
TRBV7-3	TRBJ2-1	CASSYDGTYPPYNEQFF